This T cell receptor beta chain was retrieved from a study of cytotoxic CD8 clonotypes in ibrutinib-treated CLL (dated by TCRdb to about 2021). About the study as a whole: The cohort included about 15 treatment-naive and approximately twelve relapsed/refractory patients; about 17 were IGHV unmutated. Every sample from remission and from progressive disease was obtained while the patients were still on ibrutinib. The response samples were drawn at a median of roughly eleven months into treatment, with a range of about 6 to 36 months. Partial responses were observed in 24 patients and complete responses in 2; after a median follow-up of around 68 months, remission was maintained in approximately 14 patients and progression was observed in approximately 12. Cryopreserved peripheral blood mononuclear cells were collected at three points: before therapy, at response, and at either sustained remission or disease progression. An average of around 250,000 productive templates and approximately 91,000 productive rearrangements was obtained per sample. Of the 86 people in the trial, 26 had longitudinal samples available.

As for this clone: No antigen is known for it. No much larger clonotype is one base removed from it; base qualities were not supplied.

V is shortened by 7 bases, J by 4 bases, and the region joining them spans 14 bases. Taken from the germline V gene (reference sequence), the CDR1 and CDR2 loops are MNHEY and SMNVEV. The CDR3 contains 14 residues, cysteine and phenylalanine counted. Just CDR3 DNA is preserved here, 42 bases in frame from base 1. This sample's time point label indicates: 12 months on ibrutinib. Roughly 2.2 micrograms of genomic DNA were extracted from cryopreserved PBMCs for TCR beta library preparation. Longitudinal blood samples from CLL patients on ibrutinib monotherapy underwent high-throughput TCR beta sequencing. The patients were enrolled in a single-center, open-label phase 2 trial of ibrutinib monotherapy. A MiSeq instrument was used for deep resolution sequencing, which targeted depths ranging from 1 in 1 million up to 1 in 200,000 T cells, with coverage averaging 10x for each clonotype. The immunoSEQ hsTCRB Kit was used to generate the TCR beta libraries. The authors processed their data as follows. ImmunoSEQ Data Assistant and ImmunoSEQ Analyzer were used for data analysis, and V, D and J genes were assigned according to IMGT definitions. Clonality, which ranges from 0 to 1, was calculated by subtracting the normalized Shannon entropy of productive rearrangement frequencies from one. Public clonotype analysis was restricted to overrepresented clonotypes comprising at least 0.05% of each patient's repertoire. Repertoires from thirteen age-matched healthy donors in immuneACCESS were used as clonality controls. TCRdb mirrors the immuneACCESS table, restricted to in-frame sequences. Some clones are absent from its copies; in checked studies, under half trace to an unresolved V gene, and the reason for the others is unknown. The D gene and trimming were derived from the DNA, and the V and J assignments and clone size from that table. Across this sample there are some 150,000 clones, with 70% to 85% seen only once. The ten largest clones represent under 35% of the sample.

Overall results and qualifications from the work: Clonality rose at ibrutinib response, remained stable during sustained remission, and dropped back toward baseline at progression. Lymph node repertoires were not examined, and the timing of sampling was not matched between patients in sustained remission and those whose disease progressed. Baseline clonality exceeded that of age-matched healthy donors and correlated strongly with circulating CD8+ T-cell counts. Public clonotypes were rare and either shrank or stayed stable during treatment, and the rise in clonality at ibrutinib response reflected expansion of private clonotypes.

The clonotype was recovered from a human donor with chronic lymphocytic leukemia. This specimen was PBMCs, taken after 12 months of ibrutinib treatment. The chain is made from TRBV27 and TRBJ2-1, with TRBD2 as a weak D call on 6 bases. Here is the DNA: TGTGCCAGCACTCATACCGGGGGATACAATGAGCAGTTCTTC. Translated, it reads CASTHTGGYNEQFF.